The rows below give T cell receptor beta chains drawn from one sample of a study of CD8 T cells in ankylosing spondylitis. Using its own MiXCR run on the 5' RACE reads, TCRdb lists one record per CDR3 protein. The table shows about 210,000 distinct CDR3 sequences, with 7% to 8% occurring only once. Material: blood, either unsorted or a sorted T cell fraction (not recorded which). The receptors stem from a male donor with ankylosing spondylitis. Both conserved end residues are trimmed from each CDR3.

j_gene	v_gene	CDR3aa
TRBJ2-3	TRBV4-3	ASSQGPTDTQY
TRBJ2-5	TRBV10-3	ATGERSQY
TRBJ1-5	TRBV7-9	ASSDWDQPQH
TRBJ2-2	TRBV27	ASSLYGGSNTGELF
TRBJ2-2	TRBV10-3	AITEDKTGELF
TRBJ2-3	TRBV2	ASSVGEFPFTDTQY
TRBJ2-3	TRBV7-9	ASSQGGTTDTQY
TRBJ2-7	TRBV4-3	ASSPGTGYYEQY
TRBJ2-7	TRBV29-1	SGMDRVYEQY
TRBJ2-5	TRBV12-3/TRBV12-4	ASGPIRSQETQY
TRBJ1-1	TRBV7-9	ASCGPLNTEAF
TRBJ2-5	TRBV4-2	ASSQGDPRETQY
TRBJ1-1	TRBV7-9	ASSGTTVVNTEAF